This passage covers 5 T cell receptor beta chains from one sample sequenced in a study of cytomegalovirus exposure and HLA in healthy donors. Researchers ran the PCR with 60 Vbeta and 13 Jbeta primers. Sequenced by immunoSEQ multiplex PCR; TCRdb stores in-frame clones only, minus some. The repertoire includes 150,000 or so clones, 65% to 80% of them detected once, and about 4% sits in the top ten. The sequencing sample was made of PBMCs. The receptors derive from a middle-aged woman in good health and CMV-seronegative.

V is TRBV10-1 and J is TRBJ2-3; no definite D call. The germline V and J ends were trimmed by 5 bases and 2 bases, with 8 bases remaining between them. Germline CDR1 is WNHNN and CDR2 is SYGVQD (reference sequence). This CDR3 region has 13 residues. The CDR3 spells CASSSEVTDTQYF. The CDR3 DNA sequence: TGCGCCAGCAGTTCAGAGGTCACAGATACGCAGTATTTT.

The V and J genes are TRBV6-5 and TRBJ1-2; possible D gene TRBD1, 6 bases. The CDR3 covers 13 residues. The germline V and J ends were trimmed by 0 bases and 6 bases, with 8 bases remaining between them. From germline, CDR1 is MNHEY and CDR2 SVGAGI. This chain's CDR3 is CASSYSRGHGYTF. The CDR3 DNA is TGTGCCAGCAGTTACTCCAGGGGCCATGGCTACACCTTC.

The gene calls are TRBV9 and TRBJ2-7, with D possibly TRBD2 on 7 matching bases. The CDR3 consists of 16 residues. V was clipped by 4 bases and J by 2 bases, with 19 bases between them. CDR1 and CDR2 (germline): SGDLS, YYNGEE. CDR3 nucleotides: TGTGCCAGCAGCTCTCAAGGGGGGGACTATACCTACGAGCAGTACTTC. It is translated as CASSSQGGDYTYEQYF.

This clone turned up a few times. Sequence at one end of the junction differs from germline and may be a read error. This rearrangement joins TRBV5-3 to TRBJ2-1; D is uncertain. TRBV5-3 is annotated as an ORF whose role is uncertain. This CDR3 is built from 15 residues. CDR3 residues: CARSLGLGSSNEQFF. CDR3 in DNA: TGTGCCAGAAGCTTGGGCCTCGGGTCCTCCAATGAGCAGTTCTTC.

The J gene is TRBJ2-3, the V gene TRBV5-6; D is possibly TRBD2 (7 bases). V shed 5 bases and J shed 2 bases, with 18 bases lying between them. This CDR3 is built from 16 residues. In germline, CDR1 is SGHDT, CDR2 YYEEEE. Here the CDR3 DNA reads TGTGCCAGCAGGAGGGGGGCGGGACTATTCACAGATACGCAGTATTTT. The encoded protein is CASRRGAGLFTDTQYF.